A single sample gave rise to the 20 T cell receptor beta chains below, sequenced in a study of cytomegalovirus exposure and HLA in healthy donors. PCR amplification relied on 60 Vbeta primers (plus 13 Jbeta primers). Sequencing used immunoSEQ multiplex PCR; TCRdb keeps in-frame clones, though not all of them. The profile shows some 130,000 clones, 70% to 85% of them singletons. Input material: PBMCs. The receptors were gathered from a female donor in good health and CMV-seronegative.

V usage is TRBV19 and J usage is TRBJ2-1, with 14 bases aligning to TRBD2. The CDR3 contains 17 residues. Germline lookup yields CDR1 LNHDA and CDR2 SQIVND (reference sequence). Trimming at V came to 0 bases and at J to 2 bases, leaving 0 bases not matched to a gene. The CDR3: CASSIEGLAGAYNEQFF. CDR3 nucleotides: TGTGCCAGTAGTATAGAGGGACTAGCGGGGGCCTACAATGAGCAGTTCTTC.

This clone was detected only a few times. The chain carries TRBV2 and TRBJ2-7, with D possibly being TRBD2 (5 bases). This CDR3 is built from 14 residues. Germline values: CDR1 SNHLY, CDR2 FYNNEI. With 1 base removed from V and 2 bases from J, the gap between germline ends came to 9 bases. In DNA, the CDR3 is TGTGCCAGCAGTGAAGAGCGGACCCCCTACGAGCAGTACTTC. Translating gives CASSEERTPYEQYF.

This rearrangement joins TRBV19 to TRBJ2-7, with a tentative D call TRBD2 (5 bases). Trimming pared 3 bases from V and 3 bases from J, leaving 12 bases between. The CDR3 length is 14 residues. The germline gives CDR1 LNHDA, CDR2 SQIVND (reference sequence). CDR3: CASSIPGLIYEQYF. The CDR3 DNA reads as TGTGCCAGTAGTATCCCCGGACTGATCTACGAGCAGTACTTC.

V is TRBV10-2 and J is TRBJ2-7; 11 positions agree with TRBD2. V lost 2 bases to trimming and J lost 3 bases; unmatched junction nucleotides: 3. CDR3 length: 15 residues. CDR1 is WSHSY and CDR2 is SAAADI in the germline V gene. The CDR3 here is CASSETSGSVYEQYF. CDR3 sequence (DNA): TGCGCCAGCAGTGAGACTAGCGGGAGCGTCTACGAGCAGTACTTC.

This clone turned up a few times. The genes are TRBV27 and TRBJ1-2, with D possibly TRBD1 on 5 matching bases. The length of the CDR3 is 15 residues. The germline V gene encodes CDR1 MNHEY and CDR2 SMNVEV (reference sequence). Trimming cost V 3 bases and J 0 bases, with 11 bases left between them. The CDR3 region is CASSFLGDSNYGYTF. CDR3 coding DNA: TGTGCCAGCAGTTTCTTGGGGGACTCTAACTATGGCTACACCTTC.

This clone appeared a few times. The V gene is TRBV5-1, the J gene TRBJ1-3; no definite D call. CDR3 length: 15 amino acids. CDR1 is SGHRS and CDR2 is YFSETQ in the germline V gene. Trimming shortened V by 0 bases and J by 0 bases, and 7 bases separated the two germline ends. The CDR3 bases are TGCGCCAGCAGCTTGGACTTACTCTCTGGAAACACCATATATTTT. Amino acid sequence: CASSLDLLSGNTIYF.

The chain uses TRBV6-6 and TRBJ2-7; 12 nucleotides line up with TRBD2. The CDR3 sequence is 14 residues long. Germline V lookup: CDR1 MNHNY, CDR2 SVGAGI (reference sequence). J lost 3 bases, V lost 6 bases, and 3 bases had no gene match. In DNA form, the CDR3 reads TGTGCCAGCAGGTCGACTAGCGGGAGCTACGAGCAGTACTTC. It specifies CASRSTSGSYEQYF.

The genes are TRBV5-6 and TRBJ1-4; possible D gene TRBD1, 6 bases. V lost 4 bases and J 8 bases, leaving 18 bases between the germline ends. Germline CDR1 reads SGHDT; CDR2 reads YYEEEE. CDR3 length: 15 residues. DNA for the CDR3: TGTGCCAGCAGCCACTCGACAGGCCTTGTAGAAAAACTGTTTTTT. Amino acid sequence: CASSHSTGLVEKLFF.

V is TRBV2 and J is TRBJ2-5, with D tentatively TRBD2 (5 bases). The germline V and J ends were trimmed by 7 bases and 5 bases, with 14 bases remaining between them. This CDR3 spans 13 amino acids. Germline V gene data show CDR1 as SNHLY and CDR2 as FYNNEI. In DNA form, the CDR3 reads TGTGCCAGCATGGAGGAGAGTTCGGAGACCCAGTACTTC. It codes for CASMEESSETQYF.

The chain recombines TRBV11-3 with TRBJ1-1; TRBD1 aligns across 8 bases. The CDR3 covers 14 residues. V lost 5 bases and J lost 2; bases outside the gene matches: 4. Germline CDR1 SGHNT, CDR2 YENEEA. The DNA of the CDR3 is TGTGCCAGCAGCGTCGGGACAGGCAACACTGAAGCTTTCTTT. It codes for CASSVGTGNTEAFF.

The sample holds a few counts of this clone. The chain combines TRBV28 with TRBJ2-5; the D is unclear. The CDR3 extends over 13 amino acids. V was shortened by 2 bases and J by 5 bases, with 9 bases between the two germline ends. Germline CDR1 MDHEN, CDR2 SYDVKM. The DNA of the CDR3 is TGTGCCAGCAGTTTACTATTAGAGGAGACCCAGTACTTC. Translating gives CASSLLLEETQYF. Drawing the rest from reference TRBV28 and TRBJ2-5, the complete variable domain is DVKVTQSSRYLVKRTGEKVFLECVQDMDHENMFWYRQDPGLGLRLIYFSYDVKMKEKGDIPEGYSVSREKKERFSLILESASTNQTSMYLCASSLLLEETQYFGPGTRLLVL.

This clone was counted only a few times. This chain links TRBV21-1 with TRBJ2-5; the table's D call, TRBD2, has no DNA check behind it. The J call is doubtful: the DNA matches TRBJ2-7 better. TRBV21-1 corresponds to a pseudogene. The CDR3 loop spans 15 amino acids. The CDR3 DNA reads as TGTGCCAGCAGCGAAAAACTAGCGGGAGGAGACGAGCAGTACTTC. Translating it yields CASSEKLAGGDEQYF.

V usage is TRBV5-6 and J usage is TRBJ1-2, with TRBD1 as a possible D gene (6 bases). The CDR3 spans 15 residues. Trimming cost V 0 bases and J 0 bases, with 9 bases left between them. CDR1 SGHDT and CDR2 YYEEEE come from the germline V gene. CDR3 in amino acids: CASSLDRAANYGYTF. As DNA, the CDR3 is TGTGCCAGCAGCTTGGACAGGGCAGCTAACTATGGCTACACCTTC.

The chain links TRBV28 to TRBJ2-5, with D possibly matching TRBD2 (6 bases). The DNA matches TRBJ2-7 better at its end, which makes the J call doubtful. The germline CDR1 and CDR2 sequences are MDHEN and SYDVKM. This CDR3 has 14 residues. The CDR3, as DNA: TGTGCCAGCAGTTTTGATGCGGGGACCTACGAGCAGTACTTC. Translated, it gives CASSFDAGTYEQYF.

This rearrangement joins TRBV6-1 to TRBJ1-1; D is uncertain. Germline V gene data show CDR1 as MNHNS and CDR2 as SASEGT. V lost 11 bases and J 0 bases, leaving 10 bases between the germline ends. The CDR3 is 12 residues long. The CDR3 sequence is CAAVRMNTEAFF. The CDR3 nucleotides read TGTGCCGCCGTGAGGATGAACACTGAAGCTTTCTTT.

The chain combines TRBV6-1 with TRBJ2-7, with 9 bases fitting TRBD1. After removal of 4 bases from V and 2 bases from J, the junction contained 12 bases not matched to a gene. Germline CDR1 reads MNHNS; CDR2 reads SASEGT. The CDR3 has 17 amino acids. CDR3 protein: CASSGGPRDRVPYEQYF. DNA for the CDR3: TGTGCCAGCAGTGGGGGCCCCCGGGACAGGGTCCCCTACGAGCAGTACTTC.

There are a few counts of this clone. This rearrangement joins TRBV6-1 to TRBJ1-6; TRBD1 matches 8 bases. The J segment lost 5 bases and the V segment lost 2 bases, leaving 8 bases of the junction unmatched. Germline CDR1 and CDR2: MNHNS and SASEGT. This CDR3 region has 17 residues. The CDR3 loop is CASSESSTGAHNSPLHF. CDR3 DNA: TGTGCCAGCAGTGAATCCTCGACAGGGGCCCATAATTCACCCCTCCACTTT.

J is TRBJ1-5 and V is TRBV7-6; possibly TRBD1 for D (5 bases). This CDR3 has 15 residues. V shed 1 base and J shed 7 bases, with 14 bases lying between them. Germline V lookup: CDR1 SGHVS, CDR2 FNYEAQ. CDR3 DNA sequence: TGTGCCAGCAGCTTAGAGGGCGGGGGAAGGCAGCCCCAGCATTTT. It is translated as CASSLEGGGRQPQHF. Combining the CDR3 with reference TRBV7-6 and TRBJ1-5 gives the whole variable domain GAGVSQSPRYKVTKRGQDVALRCDPISGHVSLYWYRQALGQGPEFLTYFNYEAQQDKSGLPNDRFSAERPEGSISTLTIQRTEQRDSAMYRCASSLEGGGRQPQHFGDGTRLSIL.

The chain joins TRBV4-3 to TRBJ1-2, with D tentatively TRBD1 (6 bases). CDR1 LGHNA and CDR2 YSLEER come from the germline V gene. V dropped 2 bases and J dropped 8 bases, with 12 bases sitting between them. The CDR3 covers 13 residues. CDR3 loop: CASSQQGLRGYTF. DNA for the CDR3: TGCGCCAGCAGCCAACAGGGGCTACGGGGCTACACCTTC.

The chain uses TRBV14 and TRBJ2-3, with 9 bases matching TRBD1. Germline loops: CDR1 SGHDN, CDR2 FVKESK. The CDR3 runs 15 residues. Trimming took 4 bases from V and 1 from J; bases not matched to a gene: 3. CDR3 sequence reads: CASSPWTGGTDTQYF. Written as DNA, the CDR3 is TGTGCCAGCAGCCCATGGACAGGGGGCACAGATACGCAGTATTTT.